These 23 T cell receptor beta chains originate from one sample sequenced in a study of T cell repertoires in cytomegalovirus infection. One entry per CDR3 protein, called by TCRdb with MiXCR from the reads. The repertoire holds nearly 550,000 distinct CDR3 sequences, with approximately 15% as singletons. Sequencing was carried out using CD8+ T cells from PBMCs. The receptors come from a human donor in good health (CMV status not recorded). Some clones in this sample may be carry-over from other donors' samples.

The chain carries TRBV28 and TRBJ2-1, with 11 positions matching TRBD2. The V gene end was trimmed by 8 bases and the J gene end by 4 bases; junction bases not matched to a gene: 4. This CDR3 comprises 14 residues. Germline V gene data show CDR1 as MDHEN and CDR2 as SYDVKM. Written as DNA, the CDR3 is TGTGCCAGCCTTGGACTAGCGGGTTACAATGAGCAGTTCTTC. This gives the protein CASLGLAGYNEQFF.

On this clonotype: A clone one base away is much larger, so this may be a read error. The V gene is TRBV4-1, the J gene TRBJ2-5; 7 positions match TRBD2. Germline V gene lookup returns CDR1 MGHRA and CDR2 YSYEKL. The CDR3 extends over 16 amino acids. Here the CDR3 reads CVSSQDGGSTRETQYF. In DNA, the CDR3 is TGCGTCAGCAGCCAAGATGGCGGGAGTACGAGAGAGACCCAGTACTTC.

This clonotype was counted a few times. The gene calls are TRBV29-1 and TRBJ2-2; possibly TRBD1 for D (5 bases). Germline CDR1 and CDR2: SQVTM and ANQGSEA. With 6 bases removed from V and 2 bases from J, the gap between germline ends came to 16 bases. The CDR3 spans 15 residues. The CDR3 bases are TGCAGCGTGATTTCCACAGGACCCAACACCGGGGAGCTGTTTTTT. Translating gives CSVISTGPNTGELFF.

This chain connects TRBV6-5 to TRBJ2-2; TRBD2 aligns across 8 bases. The germline CDR1 and CDR2 sequences are MNHEY and SVGAGI. V lost 2 bases to trimming and J lost 0 bases; unmatched junction nucleotides: 11. The CDR3 has 19 amino acids. The CDR3 sequence: CASSYPGGGGGSNTGELFF. CDR3 DNA sequence: TGTGCCAGCAGTTACCCCGGGGGGGGGGGGGGGTCGAACACCGGGGAGCTGTTTTTT.

This clonotype was seen only a few times. V usage is TRBV29-1 and J usage is TRBJ2-7; a possible D gene is TRBD2 (8 bases). Trimming pared 8 bases from V and 5 bases from J, leaving 28 bases between. The CDR3 sequence is 16 residues long. Germline CDR1 reads SQVTM; CDR2 reads ANQGSEA. In DNA, the CDR3 is TGCAGCATTGCGCAGGGGGGCGAGGGACTAGGTAACGAGCAGTACTTC. Translating gives CSIAQGGEGLGNEQYF.

The genes are TRBV20-1 and TRBJ2-6; 8 bases are shared with TRBD1. V lost 4 bases, J lost 2 bases, and 1 base stayed unmatched. CDR3 size: 14 residues. Germline lookup yields CDR1 DFQATT and CDR2 SNEGSKA (reference sequence). The CDR3 here is CSATDRAGANVLTF. The CDR3 coding sequence is TGCAGTGCTACGGACAGGGCTGGGGCCAACGTCCTGACTTTC.

This clonotype came up many times. Sequence at one end of the junction differs from germline and may be a read error. The chain combines TRBV11-2 with TRBJ1-1; a weak D match, TRBD1 (6 bases). Germline lookup yields CDR1 SGHAT and CDR2 FQNNGV. This CDR3 spans 12 amino acids. The CDR3 DNA reads as TGTGCCAGCACCTTAGGGGGAACTGAAGCTTTCTTT. Amino acid sequence: CASTLGGTEAFF.

This clonotype has more than one count but fewer than ten. J is TRBJ2-7 and V is TRBV6-2 or TRBV6-3; D possibly uses TRBD1 or TRBD2 (5 bases each). Looked up from germline, CDR1 is MNHEY and CDR2 is SVGEGT. Trimming removed 7 bases from V and 7 bases from J, with 14 bases in between. CDR3 size: 12 residues. The CDR3 sequence: CASNGARWEQYF. CDR3 coding DNA: TGTGCCAGCAACGGGGCACGGTGGGAGCAGTACTTC.

This chain joins TRBV27 and TRBJ1-2; 10 nucleotides line up with TRBD1. The CDR3 is made up of 17 amino acids. V was pared by 4 bases and J by 0 bases, with 8 bases of the junction left unmatched. CDR1 and CDR2 from the germline V gene are MNHEY and SMNVEV (reference sequence). The CDR3 DNA is TGTGCCAGCAGTTCGGGACAGGGGATAGGGTCTAACTATGGCTACACCTTC. Translated, it gives CASSSGQGIGSNYGYTF.

This clonotype showed up many times. V and J are TRBV7-6 and TRBJ2-3, with D hard to call. From germline, CDR1 is SGHVS and CDR2 FNYEAQ. Trimming left V 5 bases short and J 2 bases short, with 17 bases between. This CDR3 is 16 amino acids long. The CDR3 loop is CASSRDLGGVTDTQYF. The CDR3 DNA follows: TGTGCCAGCAGCCGTGATCTCGGCGGCGTCACAGATACGCAGTATTTT.

The table lists this clonotype with many counts. V gene TRBV12-3 or TRBV12-4 combines with J gene TRBJ2-5; D ambiguous. The CDR3 has 14 amino acids. The V end lost 1 base, the J end lost 1 base, and 7 bases lay between the germline ends. CDR3 residues: CASSLGVSQETQYF. CDR3 sequence (DNA): TGTGCCAGCAGTTTAGGAGTGTCCCAAGAGACCCAGTACTTC.

Only a few counts were recorded for this clonotype. This chain connects TRBV7-9 to TRBJ1-4; weak D call: TRBD1 (5 bases). The CDR3 consists of 15 residues. The germline V gene encodes CDR1 SEHNR and CDR2 FQNEAQ (reference sequence). V dropped 8 bases and J dropped 6 bases, with 19 bases sitting between them. The DNA for the CDR3 is TGTGCCAGCCTACGCGGCCGGCTGGGGGATGAAAAACTGTTTTTT. This encodes CASLRGRLGDEKLFF.

V usage is TRBV12-5 and J usage is TRBJ1-1; no clear D. Germline V gene data show CDR1 as LGHNT and CDR2 as FRNRAP. CDR3 length: 14 residues. Trimming shortened V by 2 bases and J by 4 bases, and 11 bases separated the two germline ends. The CDR3 sequence is CASGLSAESTEAFF. For the CDR3, the DNA is TGTGCTAGTGGTTTGAGTGCGGAGAGCACTGAAGCTTTCTTT.

This clonotype was detected only a few times. The CDR3 region is CASSQPDRVNTEAFF. The CDR3 DNA reads as TGTGCCAGCAGCCAACCCGACAGGGTGAACACTGAAGCTTTCTTT. The chain employs TRBV4-2 and TRBJ1-1; 7 bases map to TRBD1. The length of the CDR3 is 15 residues. Losses at the gene ends were 2 bases for V and 0 bases for J; bases not matched to a gene: 3. The germline V gene encodes CDR1 LGHNA and CDR2 YNFKEQ.

This sequence joins TRBV19 and TRBJ1-4; 8 bases match TRBD1. The CDR3 loop spans 15 amino acids. J was trimmed by 5 bases and V by 7 bases; bases with no gene match: 9. Germline V gene lookup returns CDR1 LNHDA and CDR2 SQIVND (reference sequence). DNA of the CDR3: TGTGCCAGTATCCAGGGGGCCGGTGGAAATGAAAAACTGTTTTTT. Translated, it gives CASIQGAGGNEKLFF. Combining the CDR3 with reference TRBV19 and TRBJ1-4 gives the whole variable domain DGGITQSPKYLFRKEGQNVTLSCEQNLNHDAMYWYRQDPGQGLRLIYYSQIVNDFQKGDIAEGYSVSREKKESFPLTVTSAQKNPTAFYLCASIQGAGGNEKLFFGSGTQLSVL.

The gene calls are TRBV29-1 and TRBJ2-7, with 13 bases fitting TRBD2. This CDR3 spans 14 amino acids. V trimming: 5 bases; J trimming: 6 bases; junction bases outside the gene matches: 7. Germline V gene lookup returns CDR1 SQVTM and CDR2 ANQGSEA. The CDR3 DNA reads TGCAGCGTTCCAGGGACTAGCGGGATACCCGAGCAGTACTTC. Its translation is CSVPGTSGIPEQYF.

The V and J genes are TRBV11-3 and TRBJ2-2; unclear D gene. This CDR3 spans 15 amino acids. The ends were cut back, 1 base at V and 3 bases at J, with 9 bases in the middle. CDR1 is SGHNT and CDR2 is YENEEA in the germline V gene. CDR3 residues: CASSLGVDDTGELFF. The CDR3 DNA is TGTGCCAGCAGCTTAGGCGTCGACGACACCGGGGAGCTGTTTTTT.

There are a few counts of this clonotype. V is TRBV4-1 and J is TRBJ2-7; 11 bases agree with TRBD2. Germline V CDR1 and CDR2: MGHRA, YSYEKL. The junction had 4 bases not matched to a gene; V was cut back by 1 base and J by 2 bases. This CDR3 is built from 16 residues. The CDR3 nucleotides are TGCGCCAGCAGCCAAGTGACTAGCGGGACCACCTACGAGCAGTACTTC. Translating it yields CASSQVTSGTTYEQYF.

The V and J genes are TRBV29-1 and TRBJ2-3; the D call may be TRBD1 or TRBD2 (6 bases each). CDR1 and CDR2 from the germline V gene are SQVTM and ANQGSEA. V was trimmed by 4 bases and J by 2 bases, leaving 16 bases between them. CDR3 length equals 15 residues. The CDR3 is CSVVEEGESTDTQYF. Here the CDR3 DNA reads TGCAGCGTTGTTGAGGAGGGGGAATCCACAGATACGCAGTATTTT.

This clonotype was found a few times. The J gene is TRBJ2-1, the V gene TRBV7-3; 11 bases align to TRBD2. The CDR3 totals 17 residues. Germline CDR1 SGHTA, CDR2 FQGTGA. The trim removed 0 bases at V and 8 bases at J, leaving 9 bases unmatched. CDR3 amino acids: CASSLTASGGPADEQFF. CDR3 bases: TGTGCCAGCAGCTTAACGGCTAGCGGGGGGCCCGCGGATGAGCAGTTCTTC.

This clonotype has ten or more counts. This chain links TRBV4-2 with TRBJ2-3; D ambiguous. Germline assignment: CDR1 LGHNA and CDR2 YNFKEQ. V was trimmed by 0 bases and J by 1 base, leaving 11 bases between them. There are 16 residues in the CDR3. The CDR3 is CASSQDLLRGTDTQYF. The CDR3 coding sequence is TGTGCCAGCAGCCAAGACCTTCTAAGGGGCACAGATACGCAGTATTTT.

J is TRBJ1-1 and V is TRBV19; 8 nucleotides line up with TRBD1. The CDR3 is 17 amino acids. Trimming at V came to 1 base and at J to 0 bases, leaving 7 bases not matched to a gene. Germline lookup yields CDR1 LNHDA and CDR2 SQIVND (reference sequence). The CDR3: CASSIGAGGSMNTEAFF. For the CDR3, the DNA is TGTGCCAGTAGTATAGGGGCAGGGGGCTCGATGAACACTGAAGCTTTCTTT. The full variable domain, completed using reference TRBV19 and TRBJ1-1, is DGGITQSPKYLFRKEGQNVTLSCEQNLNHDAMYWYRQDPGQGLRLIYYSQIVNDFQKGDIAEGYSVSREKKESFPLTVTSAQKNPTAFYLCASSIGAGGSMNTEAFFGQGTRLTVV.

V is TRBV15 and J is TRBJ2-7; 7 bases line up with TRBD1. With V trimmed by 5 bases and J by 7 bases, 14 bases remained unmatched. The CDR3 spans 15 residues. CDR1 LNHNV and CDR2 YYDKDF come from the germline V gene (reference sequence). DNA for the CDR3: TGTGCCACCAGCGAGCACAGGGGTCCCTCGAGGGAGCAGTACTTC. This translates into CATSEHRGPSREQYF.